Listed below are T cell receptor beta chains from one sample, sequenced in a study of OX40 agonist ivuxolimab in advanced cancers. Some clones are missing from TCRdb's copy, which holds only in-frame ones; the method was immunoSEQ multiplex PCR. The data hold roughly 58,000 clones, with around 88% observed a single time. The sequencing here drew on CD4+ or CD8+ T cells sorted from blood, taken in a trial of the OX40 agonist ivuxolimab. Receptor source: an adult with an advanced solid tumor such as melanoma, head and neck, liver or kidney cancer. Both conserved end residues are part of each CDR3. The D gene is left open where the match is weak. Size is stated for part of the rows, as once, few or many counts, or as a class when the clone is expanded.

J,D,length,V,size,DNA,CDR3
TRBJ1-1,NA,13,TRBV11-2,NA,TGTGCCAGCAGCTTAGAAAGGTACGCGGGAGCTTTCTTT,CASSLERYAGAFF
TRBJ2-6,NA,15,TRBV11-2,NA,TGTGCCAGCAGCTTTTTGCGCTCTGGGGCCAACGTCCTGACTTTC,CASSFLRSGANVLTF
TRBJ2-7,NA,13,TRBV7-3,medium-sized,TGTGCCAGCAGCTTAATGCAGGGGTCAGAGCAGTACTTC,CASSLMQGSEQYF
TRBJ1-4,TRBD1,16,TRBV5-1,NA,TGCGCCAGCAGCTTGAACCGGGACAGGGGTTCCGAAAAACTGTTTTTT,CASSLNRDRGSEKLFF
TRBJ2-7,NA,11,TRBV7-3,NA,TGTGCCAGCAGCCTAAACGAACGGCAGTACTTC,CASSLNERQYF
TRBJ1-5,NA,15,TRBV7-2,once,TGTGCCAGCAGCGTAGTACAGGGAGGAGGCCAGCCCCAGCATTTT,CASSVVQGGGQPQHF
TRBJ1-5,NA,15,TRBV19,NA,TGTGCCAGTAGCACCGCCAGAGGGGGCAATCAGCCCCAGCATTTT,CASSTARGGNQPQHF
TRBJ1-2,NA,14,TRBV7-9,NA,TGTGCCAGCAGCTACACAGTGCTATCCTATGGCTACACCTTC,CASSYTVLSYGYTF
TRBJ1-1,NA,14,TRBV19,NA,TGTGCCAGTAGTAGAGGCAGGGCGAACACTGAAGCTTTCTTT,CASSRGRANTEAFF
TRBJ2-7,TRBD1,16,TRBV11-1,NA,TGTGCCAGCAGTTTTGAATTACCGGGACAGGGGAACGAGCAGTACTTC,CASSFELPGQGNEQYF
TRBJ2-7,NA,14,TRBV7-8,NA,TGTGCCAGCACCTGGACAGCGAGCTCCTACGAGCAGTACTTC,CASTWTASSYEQYF